The rows below give T cell receptor beta chains drawn from one sample of a study of CD8+ T cells in alopecia areata. Here immunoSEQ multiplex PCR was the method, and the copy in TCRdb shows in-frame clones only, minus some. Of tens of thousands of clones detected, 60% to 80% appear once; the ten largest clones hold 15% to 20%. The sample here was CD8+ T cells sorted from blood, taken around week 46, from a patient treated with tofacitinib. Source of these receptors: a human donor with alopecia areata. CDR3s include the opening cysteine and the closing phenylalanine or tryptophan. Each record gives: J gene, D gene, clone size, V gene, CDR3 DNA, CDR3 protein. D genes are given only for firm matches. Size is omitted from some rows. Given values are once, few, many or a class for expanded clones.

TRBJ2-3 NA NA TRBV11-1 TGTGCCAGCAGTATCTTCTCCGGACAGCCGATCACAGATACGCAGTATTTT CASSIFSGQPITDTQYF
TRBJ2-3 NA NA TRBV7-8 TGTGCCAGCAGCTTTTTGGCTACCCACACAGATACGCAGTATTTT CASSFLATHTDTQYF
TRBJ2-7 TRBD1 NA TRBV11-2 TGTGCCAGCAGCTTCGGGACAGCCTACGAGCAGTACTTC CASSFGTAYEQYF
TRBJ2-2 TRBD2 NA TRBV29-1 TGCAGCGTTGAAGGGACTAGCGGGGGGACCGCCGGGGAGCTGTTTTTT CSVEGTSGGTAGELFF
TRBJ2-3 NA NA TRBV6-5 TGTGCCAGCAGTTACCCCCCAACAGATACGCAGTATTTT CASSYPPTDTQYF
TRBJ2-5 TRBD1 NA TRBV2 TGTGCCAGCAGGGACAGGCAAGAGACCCAGTACTTC CASRDRQETQYF
TRBJ2-1 TRBD2 many TRBV4-3 TGCGCCAGCAGCCAGTTTAGCGGGGGCTCCTACAATGAGCAGTTCTTC CASSQFSGGSYNEQFF
TRBJ2-2 NA NA TRBV7-6 TGTGCCAGCAGCTTCCCAACCGGGGAGCTGTTTTTT CASSFPTGELFF
TRBJ1-1 NA NA TRBV2 TGTGCCAGCAGTGAAGGGGTAGAAGCTTTCTTT CASSEGVEAFF
TRBJ1-1 NA NA TRBV6-5 TGTGCCAGCAGTTACTCGTCCGAACATCCTGAAGCTTTCTTT CASSYSSEHPEAFF
TRBJ2-2 NA NA TRBV27 TGTGCCAGCAGTTTATGGGGCCCTGAGGAGCTGTTTTTT CASSLWGPEELFF
TRBJ1-1 NA NA TRBV5-1 TGCGCCAGCAGCTCCGGTCAGTCCCGCACTGAAGCTTTCTTT CASSSGQSRTEAFF
TRBJ2-5 NA NA TRBV7-8 TGTGCCAGCAGCCCGACTCGGAGGGCGGGAGAGACCCAGTACTTC CASSPTRRAGETQYF
TRBJ1-1 NA NA TRBV5-1 TGCGCCAGCAGCCCATTACCCGGGAGGAACACTGAAGCTTTCTTT CASSPLPGRNTEAFF
TRBJ1-2 NA NA TRBV30 TGTGCCTGGAGTGCCGGGTCCAGCTATGGCTACACCTTC CAWSAGSSYGYTF
TRBJ2-1 NA few TRBV5-1 TGCGCCAGCAGCTTGAGCAACAGCTCGTCGGGGTACAATGAGCAGTTCTTC CASSLSNSSSGYNEQFF
TRBJ2-6 TRBD1 few TRBV7-3 TGTGCCAGCAGCTCGGGGACAGGGTTTTACTCTGGGGCCAACGTCCTGACTTTC CASSSGTGFYSGANVLTF
TRBJ1-1 TRBD1 NA TRBV5-1 TGCGCCAGCAGCGGACAGGGGGACACTGAAGCTTTCTTT CASSGQGDTEAFF
TRBJ2-3 NA few TRBV4-3 TGCGCCAGCAGCCAAGATGATAGCGGCACAGATACGCAGTATTTT CASSQDDSGTDTQYF
TRBJ1-1 NA NA TRBV5-1 TGCGCCAGCAGCTTGCGTGGTGAAGCTTTCTTT CASSLRGEAFF
TRBJ1-6 TRBD1 NA TRBV13 TGTGCCAGCAGCTTTTTTGGGACAGAAAATTCACCCCTCCACTTT CASSFFGTENSPLHF
TRBJ2-1 TRBD2 NA TRBV13 TGTGCCAGCAGCCTACTGGGACTAGCGGGGGACAATGAGCAGTTCTTC CASSLLGLAGDNEQFF
TRBJ1-1 TRBD1 NA TRBV11-2 TGTGCCAGCAGGGGGACAGGGGCCAACACTGAAGCTTTCTTT CASRGTGANTEAFF
TRBJ2-1 NA NA TRBV10-3 TGTGCCATCAGTGATGCGCTCAATGAGCAGTTCTTC CAISDALNEQFF
TRBJ2-1 TRBD2 NA TRBV9 TGTGCCAGCAGCGTAGGCGGGGGGCCAGATGAGCAGTTCTTC CASSVGGGPDEQFF
TRBJ2-1 NA NA TRBV19 TGTGCCAGTTGGAGTATCACTGGTGAGCAGTTCTTC CASWSITGEQFF
TRBJ2-1 TRBD2 NA TRBV29-1 TGCAGCGTTGAACTAGCGGGGAGGAATGAGCAGTTCTTC CSVELAGRNEQFF
TRBJ1-1 TRBD1 NA TRBV4-1 TGCGCCAGCAGCCCAGGACAGGCAATGAACACTGAAGCTTTCTTT CASSPGQAMNTEAFF